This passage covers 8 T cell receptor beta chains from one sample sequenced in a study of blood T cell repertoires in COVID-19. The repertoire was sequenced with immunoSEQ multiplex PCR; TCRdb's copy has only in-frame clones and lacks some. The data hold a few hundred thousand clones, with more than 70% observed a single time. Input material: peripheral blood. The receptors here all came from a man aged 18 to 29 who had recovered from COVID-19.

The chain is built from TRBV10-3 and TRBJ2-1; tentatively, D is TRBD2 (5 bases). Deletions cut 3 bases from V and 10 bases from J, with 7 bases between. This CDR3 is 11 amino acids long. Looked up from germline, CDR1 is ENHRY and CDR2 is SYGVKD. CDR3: CAISDRGEQFF. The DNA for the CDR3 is TGTGCCATCAGTGATCGGGGAGAGCAGTTCTTC.

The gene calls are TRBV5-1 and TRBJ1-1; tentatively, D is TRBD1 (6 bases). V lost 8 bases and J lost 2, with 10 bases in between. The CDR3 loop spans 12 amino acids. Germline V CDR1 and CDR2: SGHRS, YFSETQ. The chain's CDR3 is CASSRGNTEAFF. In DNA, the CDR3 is TGCGCCAGTTCCAGGGGAAACACTGAAGCTTTCTTT. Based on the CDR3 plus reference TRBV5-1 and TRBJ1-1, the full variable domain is KAGVTQTPRYLIKTRGQQVTLSCSPISGHRSVSWYQQTPGQGLQFLFEYFSETQRNKGNFPGRFSGRQFSNSRSEMNVSTLELGDSALYLCASSRGNTEAFFGQGTRLTVV.

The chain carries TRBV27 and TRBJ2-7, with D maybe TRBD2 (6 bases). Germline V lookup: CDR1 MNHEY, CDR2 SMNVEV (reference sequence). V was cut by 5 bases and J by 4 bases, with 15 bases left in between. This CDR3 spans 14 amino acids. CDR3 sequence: CASSARDSSYEQYF. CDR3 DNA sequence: TGTGCCAGCAGTGCCCGGGACTCCAGTTACGAGCAGTACTTC.

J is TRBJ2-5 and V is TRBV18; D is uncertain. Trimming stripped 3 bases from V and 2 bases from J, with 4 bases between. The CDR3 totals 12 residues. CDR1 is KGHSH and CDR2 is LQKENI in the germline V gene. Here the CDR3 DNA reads TGTGCCAGCTCACCCCAACAAGAGACCCAGTACTTC. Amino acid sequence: CASSPQQETQYF.

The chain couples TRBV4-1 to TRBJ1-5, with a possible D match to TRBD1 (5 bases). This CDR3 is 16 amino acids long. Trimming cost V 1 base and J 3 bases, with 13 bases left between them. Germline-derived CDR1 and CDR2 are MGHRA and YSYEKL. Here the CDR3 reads CASSQGGGPLNQPQHF. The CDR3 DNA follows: TGCGCCAGCAGCCAAGGGGGGGGACCGCTCAATCAGCCCCAGCATTTT.

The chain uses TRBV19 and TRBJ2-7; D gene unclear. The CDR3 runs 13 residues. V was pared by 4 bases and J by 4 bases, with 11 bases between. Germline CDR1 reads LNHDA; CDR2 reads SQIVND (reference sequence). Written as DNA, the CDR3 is TGTGCCAGTAGTAAGGCAGGCGATTACGAGCAGTACTTC. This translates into CASSKAGDYEQYF.

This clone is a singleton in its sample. The CDR3 nucleotides read TGTGCCACCAGTGATACGACAGGGCGCCCCTACAATGAGCAGTTCTTC. It codes for CATSDTTGRPYNEQFF. The chain is built from TRBV24-1 and TRBJ2-1, with 7 bases lining up with TRBD1. This CDR3 contains 16 residues. Germline loops: CDR1 KGHDR, CDR2 SFDVKD. J lost 2 bases, V lost 3 bases, and 6 bases had no gene match.

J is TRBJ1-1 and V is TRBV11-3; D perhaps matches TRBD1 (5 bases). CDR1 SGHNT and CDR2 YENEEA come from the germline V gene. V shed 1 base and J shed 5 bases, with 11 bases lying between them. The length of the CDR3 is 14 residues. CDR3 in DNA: TGTGCCAGCAGCTTAGGCGGGACTGGGACTGAAGCTTTCTTT. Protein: CASSLGGTGTEAFF.